The T cell receptor beta chain described here comes from a study of T cell changes during pregnancy in multiple sclerosis. Clones were read by immunoSEQ multiplex PCR, and TCRdb kept only the in-frame ones, dropping some. The sample includes tens of thousands of clones, roughly 86% seen only once; the top ten take more than 9.5%. V dropped 2 bases and J dropped 4 bases, with 3 bases sitting between them. The CDR3 sequence is 11 residues long. The germline gives CDR1 KGHSY, CDR2 FQNENV. This specimen was CD8+ T cells from peripheral blood mononuclear cells, taken in the first trimester of pregnancy. The source is a female donor with multiple sclerosis, enrolled in a pregnancy study. The chain couples TRBV16 to TRBJ2-7, with D uncertain. The DNA for the CDR3 is TGTGCCAGCAGCCAAGAGTACGAGCAGTACTTC. Protein: CASSQEYEQYF.